This T cell receptor (beta chain) was recovered during a study of cytomegalovirus exposure and HLA in healthy donors. General observations from the study: Investigators reported about 160 TCR beta chains as tied to cytomegalovirus.

The CDR3 is made up of 12 amino acids. Germline V gene data show CDR1 as MNHNY and CDR2 as SVGAGI (reference sequence). The trim removed 8 bases at V and 4 bases at J, leaving 0 bases unmatched. The PCR had 60 Vbeta and 13 Jbeta primers. Method: immunoSEQ multiplex PCR; TCRdb's copy keeps in-frame clones and lacks some. The sample shows under 200,000 clones, roughly 75% of them seen only once. A note on this clone: Antigen specificity is unknown.

The specimen was PBMCs. This receptor was taken from a male donor in good health and CMV-seronegative. The chain employs TRBV6-6 and TRBJ1-1, with 11 bases identical to TRBD1. CDR3 nucleotide sequence: TGTGCCAGCGGGACAGGGGGCACTGAAGCTTTCTTT. This sequence encodes CASGTGGTEAFF.